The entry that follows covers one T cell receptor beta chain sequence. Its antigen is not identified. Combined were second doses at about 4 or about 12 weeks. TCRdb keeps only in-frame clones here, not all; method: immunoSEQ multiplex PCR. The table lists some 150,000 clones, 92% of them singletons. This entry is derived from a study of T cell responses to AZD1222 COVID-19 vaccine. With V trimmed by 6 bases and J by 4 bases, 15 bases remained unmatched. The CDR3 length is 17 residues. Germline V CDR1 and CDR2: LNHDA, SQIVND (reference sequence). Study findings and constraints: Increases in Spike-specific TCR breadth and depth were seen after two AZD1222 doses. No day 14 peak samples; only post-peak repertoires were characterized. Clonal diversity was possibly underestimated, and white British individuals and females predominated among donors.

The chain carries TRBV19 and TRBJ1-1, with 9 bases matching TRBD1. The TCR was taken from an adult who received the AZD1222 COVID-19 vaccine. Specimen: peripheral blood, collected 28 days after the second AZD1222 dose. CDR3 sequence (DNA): TGTGCCAGTAGACAACTGCGGACAGGGGTTTCCGGCACTGAAGCTTTCTTT. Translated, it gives CASRQLRTGVSGTEAFF.